A single TCR beta chain is shown here with its context. This sample is part of a study of blood T cell repertoires in COVID-19. Turning to the study itself: The United States, Italy and Spain provided the acute and convalescent COVID-19 samples. The analysed material was cDNA or gDNA that came from T cells, B-cell-depleted T cells, or PBMCs.

In the authors' methods: Scientists estimated how many nucleated cells there were by amplifying reference gene primers. Clones were read by immunoSEQ multiplex PCR, and TCRdb kept only the in-frame ones, dropping some. That table furnishes V, J and clone size, whereas the DNA furnished D and trimming. The sample shows about 220,000 clones, over 60% of them seen only once. CDR1 is SGHTA and CDR2 is FQGNSA in the germline V gene. CDR3 length equals 16 residues. Trimming took 5 bases from V and 2 from J; bases not matched to a gene: 11. The chain links TRBV7-2 to TRBJ2-5, with 7 positions matching TRBD2. Sequences were obtained from peripheral blood. This clonotype originated in an older woman with acute or convalescent COVID-19. This CDR3 reads CASSPSSGYVQETQYF. The CDR3 nucleotides are TGTGCCAGCAGCCCCTCTAGCGGATACGTGCAAGAGACCCAGTACTTC.